The 14 T cell receptor beta chains reported below all come from one sample, sequenced in a study of CD8 T cells in Susac syndrome. RNA in amounts of roughly 0.5 to 1 ug was reverse transcribed with random hexamers. TCRdb reprocessed the immunoSEQ multiplex PCR reads via MiXCR and lists one record per CDR3 protein. The table has approximately 200,000 distinct CDR3 sequences, more than 85% seen once. Specimen: CD4+ T cells from PBMCs. The receptor set was obtained from a human donor with multiple sclerosis.

This chain uses TRBV20-1 with TRBJ2-1; TRBD2 matches 8 bases. The V segment lost 5 bases and the J segment 0 bases; nucleotides outside the gene matches: 3. The CDR3 runs to 14 residues. Per germline, CDR1 DFQATT and CDR2 SNEGSKA (reference sequence). The CDR3 coding sequence is TGCAGTGCTTTAGCGGGGAGCTCCTACAATGAGCAGTTCTTC. This gives the protein CSALAGSSYNEQFF.

The J gene is TRBJ1-2, the V gene TRBV7-9; a weak D match, TRBD1 (5 bases). Trimming took off 2 bases at V and 7 bases at J, with 11 bases between the two ends. Germline V lookup: CDR1 SEHNR, CDR2 FQNEAQ (reference sequence). The CDR3 consists of 13 residues. CDR3 bases: TGTGCCAGCAGCTTAATGCAGGGTGCTGGCTACACCTTC. The encoded protein is CASSLMQGAGYTF.

This rearrangement joins TRBV18 to TRBJ2-3; D possibly matches TRBD1 or TRBD2 (6 bases each). Germline V lookup: CDR1 KGHSH, CDR2 LQKENI. The CDR3 contains 15 residues. The V and J ends lost 5 bases and 2 bases respectively, with 14 bases between them. The CDR3 bases are TGTGCCAGCTCATTTCAGGAGGGGGACACAGATACGCAGTATTTT. Its protein is CASSFQEGDTDTQYF.

This chain joins TRBV7-9 and TRBJ1-2; a possible D gene is TRBD1 (6 bases). The CDR3 runs 13 residues. Trimming stripped 6 bases from V and 3 bases from J, with 11 bases between. Germline loops: CDR1 SEHNR, CDR2 FQNEAQ (reference sequence). CDR3 nucleotides: TGTGCCAGCAGTCTTGACAGGCACTATGGCTACACCTTC. Protein: CASSLDRHYGYTF.

This clonotype came up a few times. The chain uses TRBV30 and TRBJ2-1, with TRBD1 matching 10 bases. CDR1 GTSNPN and CDR2 SVGIG come from the germline V gene (reference sequence). After removal of 3 bases from V and 2 bases from J, the junction contained 7 bases not matched to a gene. This CDR3 comprises 16 residues. DNA of the CDR3: TGTGCCTGGAGACGCCTGGGACAGGGGACCTACAATGAGCAGTTCTTC. Encoded protein: CAWRRLGQGTYNEQFF.

This chain links TRBV29-1 with TRBJ2-5; D unclear. The ends were cut back, 1 base at V and 5 bases at J, with 14 bases in the middle. The CDR3 contains 14 residues. Looked up from germline, CDR1 is SQVTM and CDR2 is ANQGSEA. This CDR3 reads CSVEGVGLGETQYF. The CDR3 region has the DNA TGCAGCGTTGAAGGAGTAGGGCTGGGGGAGACCCAGTACTTC.

V gene TRBV2 combines with J gene TRBJ2-5; possibly TRBD2 for D (6 bases). The germline gives CDR1 SNHLY, CDR2 FYNNEI. The CDR3 loop spans 14 amino acids. V lost 3 bases and J 10 bases, leaving 18 bases between the germline ends. The CDR3 spells CASSDQRLPGDQYF. CDR3 nucleotides: TGTGCCAGCAGTGACCAGCGGTTGCCGGGGGACCAGTACTTC.

The chain combines TRBV29-1 with TRBJ1-3, with D perhaps TRBD1 (5 bases). CDR3 length: 14 residues. The V gene lost 6 bases and the J gene lost 4 bases, with 16 bases spanning the gap. Germline V gene data show CDR1 as SQVTM and CDR2 as ANQGSEA. Here the CDR3 DNA reads TGCAGCGTGGGGGATCCCGATCGGGGAAACACCATATATTTT. Translation gives CSVGDPDRGNTIYF.

The rearrangement joins TRBV20-1 to TRBJ1-1; 7 bases are shared with TRBD1. V gave up 1 base and J gave up 0 bases; unmatched junction bases: 11. CDR1 and CDR2 from the germline V gene are DFQATT and SNEGSKA (reference sequence). The CDR3 is made up of 17 amino acids. The chain's CDR3 is CSARAPRGGLMNTEAFF. DNA of the CDR3: TGCAGTGCTAGAGCTCCCAGGGGGGGACTCATGAACACTGAAGCTTTCTTT.

The chain links TRBV10-3 to TRBJ2-5, with 8 bases that match TRBD1. The CDR3 has 14 residues. V shed 3 bases, J shed 4 bases, and the junction held 4 bases outside the gene matches. Germline CDR1 is ENHRY and CDR2 is SYGVKD. The CDR3 region has the DNA TGTGCCATCAGTGAAGGCAGGGGGCCAGAGACCCAGTACTTC. Its translation is CAISEGRGPETQYF.

The rearrangement links TRBV7-9 to TRBJ2-7; D remains unclear. The V gene lost 1 base and the J gene lost 7 bases, with 11 bases spanning the gap. The CDR3 consists of 13 residues. Germline V gene lookup returns CDR1 SEHNR and CDR2 FQNEAQ (reference sequence). The CDR3 is CASSLEGMGEQYF. The CDR3 region has the DNA TGTGCCAGCAGCTTAGAAGGGATGGGTGAGCAGTACTTC.

The rearrangement uses TRBV7-8 and TRBJ2-3, with D maybe TRBD2 (5 bases). CDR3 size: 14 residues. Trimming removed 6 bases from V and 0 bases from J, with 10 bases in between. Germline V CDR1 and CDR2: SGHVS, FQNEAQ. The CDR3 loop is CASRIASSTDTQYF. The CDR3 DNA is TGTGCCAGCAGAATAGCGAGTAGCACAGATACGCAGTATTTT.

The CDR3 here is CASSPGQGFALQPQHF. CDR3 DNA sequence: TGTGCCAGCAGCCCCGGACAGGGTTTTGCACTTCAGCCCCAGCATTTT. This sequence joins TRBV12-3 or TRBV12-4 and TRBJ1-5; 8 bases map to TRBD1. V lost 6 bases to trimming and J lost 6 bases; unmatched junction nucleotides: 13. CDR3 size: 16 residues.

The V gene is TRBV12-3 or TRBV12-4, the J gene TRBJ2-7, with TRBD1 as a possible D gene (6 bases). V was pared by 6 bases and J by 0 bases, with 12 bases between. This CDR3 spans 14 amino acids. CDR3 loop: CASSPDRLSYEQYV. The CDR3 DNA reads as TGTGCCAGCAGCCCCGACAGGCTCTCCTACGAGCAGTACGTC.